This passage covers 2 T cell receptor beta chains from one sample sequenced in a study of T cell repertoires in cytomegalovirus infection. In TCRdb, the reads were re-called with MiXCR into one record per CDR3 protein. This sample yields around 300,000 distinct CDR3 sequences, of which 20% to 25% are seen a single time; roughly 15% belongs to the top ten. These TCRs' antigens remain unknown. Sequences were derived from cultured PBMCs, sampled from culture after CMV antigen stimulation. All receptors come from a human donor in good health (CMV status not recorded). Some clones in this sample may be carry-over from other donors' samples.

This clonotype was detected only a few times. CDR3 DNA sequence: TGTGCCAGCAGCTTCAGGGGGCGGCAAGAGACCCAGTACTTC. Residues: CASSFRGRQETQYF. The rearrangement uses TRBV7-2 and TRBJ2-5, with 8 nucleotides matching TRBD1. This CDR3 comprises 14 residues. The junction had 2 bases not matched to a gene; V was cut back by 3 bases and J by 2 bases. Germline V lookup: CDR1 SGHTA, CDR2 FQGNSA.

CDR3 coding DNA: TGTGCTAGTGGAAACGACAGGGGGCACACCGGGGAGCTGTTTTTT. Its protein product is CASGNDRGHTGELFF. The chain has TRBV12-5 and TRBJ2-2; TRBD1 matches 10 bases. Germline V gene sequence: CDR1 LGHNT, CDR2 FRNRAP. The CDR3 is 15 amino acids. With V trimmed by 6 bases and J by 3 bases, 4 bases remained unmatched.